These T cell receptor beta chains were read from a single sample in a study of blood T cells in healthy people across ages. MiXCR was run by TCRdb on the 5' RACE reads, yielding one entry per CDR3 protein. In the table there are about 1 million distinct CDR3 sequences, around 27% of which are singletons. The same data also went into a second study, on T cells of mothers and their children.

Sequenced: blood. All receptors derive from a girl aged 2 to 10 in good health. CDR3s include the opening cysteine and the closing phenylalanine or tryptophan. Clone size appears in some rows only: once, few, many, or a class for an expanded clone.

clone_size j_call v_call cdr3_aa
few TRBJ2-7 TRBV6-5 CASSYESSGPISYEQYF
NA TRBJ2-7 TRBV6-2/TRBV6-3 CASGPHGGFQSSYEQYF
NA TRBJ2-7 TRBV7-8 CASSQRTGSHEQYF
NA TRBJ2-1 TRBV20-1 CSARDFFWGNEQFF
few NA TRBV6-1 CASSTSPGLASSEQFF
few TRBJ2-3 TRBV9 CASSVGGGADTQYF
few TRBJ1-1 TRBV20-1 CSARGGLRGGTEAFF
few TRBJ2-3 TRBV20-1 CSARIEGESTDTQYF
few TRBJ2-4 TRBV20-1 CSARDSSGGLGIQYF
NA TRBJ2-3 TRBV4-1 CASSQGDGGFTDTQYF
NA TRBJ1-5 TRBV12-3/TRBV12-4 CAGSLGNNQPQHF
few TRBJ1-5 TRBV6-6 CASSSYGFNQPQHF
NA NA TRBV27 CASSPTPQGTRIYEQYF
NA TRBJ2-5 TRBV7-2 CASNPTSGTQETQYF
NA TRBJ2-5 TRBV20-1 CSARGGAGETQYF
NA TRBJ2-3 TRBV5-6 CASSLVGGKGRTDTQYF
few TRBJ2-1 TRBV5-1 CASSLAEGAKVYNEQFF